This is a list of T cell receptor beta chains from one sample in a study of T cell responses to AZD1222 COVID-19 vaccine. Sequencing used immunoSEQ multiplex PCR; TCRdb keeps in-frame clones, though not all of them. The table lists around 91,000 clones, roughly 90% of them singletons. The input for sequencing was peripheral blood, taken 28 days after the second AZD1222 dose. The receptors here all came from an adult who received the AZD1222 COVID-19 vaccine. CDR3s include the opening cysteine and the closing phenylalanine or tryptophan. Each record gives: D gene, clone size, V gene, J gene, CDR3 DNA, CDR3 protein. A D gene is named only where the DNA matches it firmly. The listing skips clone size in some rows; elsewhere it reads once, few, many or a size class.

d_call: -; clone_size: -; v_call: TRBV4-1; j_call: TRBJ2-7; cdr3_nt: TGCGCCAGCAGCCAGGCCCCCGACAGACGGTCCGAGCAGTACTTC; cdr3_aa: CASSQAPDRRSEQYF
d_call: -; clone_size: -; v_call: TRBV5-1; j_call: TRBJ2-3; cdr3_nt: TGCGCCAGCAGCTCGGGAGACACAGATACGCAGTATTTT; cdr3_aa: CASSSGDTDTQYF
d_call: -; clone_size: -; v_call: TRBV7-7; j_call: TRBJ1-6; cdr3_nt: TGTGCTAGGGACTATAATTCACCCCTCCACTTT; cdr3_aa: CARDYNSPLHF
d_call: TRBD1; clone_size: once; v_call: TRBV19; j_call: TRBJ2-5; cdr3_nt: TGTGCCACTAGATCGACAGGGAAAGAGACCCAGTACTTC; cdr3_aa: CATRSTGKETQYF
d_call: TRBD1; clone_size: -; v_call: TRBV2; j_call: TRBJ2-3; cdr3_nt: TGTGCCAGCAGAGGGGGCATGTTTGATACGCAGTATTTT; cdr3_aa: CASRGGMFDTQYF
d_call: TRBD2; clone_size: -; v_call: TRBV18; j_call: TRBJ2-1; cdr3_nt: TGTGCCAGCTCACCTCCGGCTAGCGGGAGATACAATGAGCAGTTCTTC; cdr3_aa: CASSPPASGRYNEQFF
d_call: TRBD2; clone_size: -; v_call: TRBV10-2; j_call: TRBJ2-5; cdr3_nt: TGCGCCAGCAGTGGATCGAGCGGGGACTCGAAGACCCAGTACTTC; cdr3_aa: CASSGSSGDSKTQYF
d_call: -; clone_size: -; v_call: TRBV6-2/TRBV6-3; j_call: TRBJ2-7; cdr3_nt: TGTGCCAGCAGTCGATTAGCGGCCTACGAGCAGTACTTC; cdr3_aa: CASSRLAAYEQYF
d_call: -; clone_size: -; v_call: TRBV9; j_call: TRBJ1-2; cdr3_nt: TGTGCCAGCAGTAACAGGGTCGGCTACACCTTC; cdr3_aa: CASSNRVGYTF
d_call: -; clone_size: -; v_call: TRBV3-1/TRBV3-2; j_call: TRBJ2-1; cdr3_nt: TGTGCCAGCAGCGCATCTAGCTCCCCTGGGGATGAGCAGTTCTTC; cdr3_aa: CASSASSSPGDEQFF
d_call: -; clone_size: -; v_call: TRBV3-1/TRBV3-2; j_call: TRBJ2-7; cdr3_nt: TGTGCCAGCAGCCAAGCCCCCCAGTCGACCTACGAGCAGTACTTC; cdr3_aa: CASSQAPQSTYEQYF
d_call: TRBD2; clone_size: -; v_call: TRBV4-2; j_call: TRBJ2-1; cdr3_nt: TGTGCCAGCAGCCAAGTCTCCGGGACTAGCGCCCTAAGGGAGCAGTTCTTC; cdr3_aa: CASSQVSGTSALREQFF
d_call: -; clone_size: -; v_call: TRBV11-3; j_call: TRBJ1-3; cdr3_nt: TGTGCCAGCAGCCCGCACCCGAGAGACAGGCCACCCGTCTCTGGAAACACCATATATTTT; cdr3_aa: CASSPHPRDRPPVSGNTIYF
d_call: -; clone_size: -; v_call: TRBV9; j_call: TRBJ1-4; cdr3_nt: TGTGCCAGCAGCGTAGGGGGTCAGGGTCGGGGTGAAAAACTGTTTTTT; cdr3_aa: CASSVGGQGRGEKLFF
d_call: TRBD1; clone_size: few; v_call: TRBV4-2; j_call: TRBJ2-3; cdr3_nt: TGTGCCAGCAGCCAAGAGGGACAGGCCACAGATACGCAGTATTTT; cdr3_aa: CASSQEGQATDTQYF
d_call: TRBD2; clone_size: -; v_call: TRBV6-4; j_call: TRBJ2-3; cdr3_nt: TGTGCCAGCAGGCTCAGCGGGGCTAGCACAGATACGCAGTATTTT; cdr3_aa: CASRLSGASTDTQYF
d_call: TRBD2; clone_size: -; v_call: TRBV6-5; j_call: TRBJ2-7; cdr3_nt: TGTGCCAGCAGTCGGACTAGCGGCTACGAGCAGTACTTC; cdr3_aa: CASSRTSGYEQYF
d_call: TRBD2; clone_size: -; v_call: TRBV5-1; j_call: TRBJ2-7; cdr3_nt: TGCGCCAGCAGCTTGGATATTAGCGGGAGGGGCGAGCAGTACTTC; cdr3_aa: CASSLDISGRGEQYF
d_call: TRBD1; clone_size: once; v_call: TRBV7-9; j_call: TRBJ1-1; cdr3_nt: TGTGCCAGCAGCTTATCAGCGGACAGGGGGTATGAAGCTTTCTTT; cdr3_aa: CASSLSADRGYEAFF
d_call: -; clone_size: -; v_call: TRBV7-8; j_call: TRBJ1-1; cdr3_nt: TGTGCCAGCAGCTTCCGGATGAACACTGAAGCTTTCTTT; cdr3_aa: CASSFRMNTEAFF
d_call: TRBD1; clone_size: -; v_call: TRBV3-1/TRBV3-2; j_call: TRBJ1-1; cdr3_nt: TGTGCCAGCAGCCAAAGACAGGGGGGCACTGAAGCTTTCTTT; cdr3_aa: CASSQRQGGTEAFF
d_call: TRBD1; clone_size: -; v_call: TRBV9; j_call: TRBJ2-7; cdr3_nt: TGTGCCAGCAGCGTAGGGGGGACAGGGCTTTACGAGCAGTACTTC; cdr3_aa: CASSVGGTGLYEQYF
d_call: -; clone_size: -; v_call: TRBV6-2/TRBV6-3; j_call: TRBJ2-7; cdr3_nt: TGTGCCAGCAGTTTCCTTCCGACAGCATCCTACGAGCAGTACTTC; cdr3_aa: CASSFLPTASYEQYF
d_call: TRBD2; clone_size: -; v_call: TRBV5-1; j_call: TRBJ2-3; cdr3_nt: TGCGCCAGCAGGACTAGCGGGAGCCTTTCAGATACGCAGTATTTT; cdr3_aa: CASRTSGSLSDTQYF
d_call: TRBD2; clone_size: -; v_call: TRBV9; j_call: TRBJ2-3; cdr3_nt: TGTGCCAGCAGCGTAGCGTTAGCGGGAAATACGCAGTATTTT; cdr3_aa: CASSVALAGNTQYF
d_call: TRBD1; clone_size: -; v_call: TRBV7-2; j_call: TRBJ2-7; cdr3_nt: TGTGCCAGCAGCCACGGGACAGGGAGCTCCTACGAGCAGTACTTC; cdr3_aa: CASSHGTGSSYEQYF
d_call: -; clone_size: once; v_call: TRBV25-1; j_call: TRBJ1-6; cdr3_nt: TGTGCCAGCAGTGAATGGGGCAGGGCAGCTTCACCCCTCCACTTT; cdr3_aa: CASSEWGRAASPLHF
d_call: -; clone_size: -; v_call: TRBV3-1/TRBV3-2; j_call: TRBJ2-1; cdr3_nt: TGTGCCAGCAGCACTCAAACCCCCCTCTCCCAGTTCTTC; cdr3_aa: CASSTQTPLSQFF
d_call: -; clone_size: -; v_call: TRBV6-5; j_call: TRBJ1-5; cdr3_nt: TGTGCCAGCAGTTATGCGGGGGATCAGCCCCAGCATTTT; cdr3_aa: CASSYAGDQPQHF
d_call: -; clone_size: -; v_call: TRBV4-1; j_call: TRBJ2-7; cdr3_nt: TGCGCCAGCAGCCTAGAGACGGAAAAGTCCTACGAGCAGTACTTC; cdr3_aa: CASSLETEKSYEQYF
d_call: -; clone_size: -; v_call: TRBV2; j_call: TRBJ2-3; cdr3_nt: TGTGCCAGCAGACAGGACACAGATACGCAGTATTTT; cdr3_aa: CASRQDTDTQYF
d_call: -; clone_size: -; v_call: TRBV6-5; j_call: TRBJ1-3; cdr3_nt: TGTGCCAGCAGTCTCGGAGGAACTGGAAACACCATATATTTT; cdr3_aa: CASSLGGTGNTIYF
d_call: -; clone_size: -; v_call: TRBV7-6; j_call: TRBJ1-4; cdr3_nt: TGTGCCAGCAGCTTTTCTAGGGGGTATGAAAAACTGTTTTTT; cdr3_aa: CASSFSRGYEKLFF
d_call: TRBD2; clone_size: -; v_call: TRBV19; j_call: TRBJ2-3; cdr3_nt: TGTGCCAGTAGTACGGGAGGGACTAGCGGGAGAAGAGATACGCAGTATTTT; cdr3_aa: CASSTGGTSGRRDTQYF
d_call: -; clone_size: -; v_call: TRBV27; j_call: TRBJ2-7; cdr3_nt: TGTGCCAGCAGTTTATCGTGGAGGCTGGGGGAGCAGTACTTC; cdr3_aa: CASSLSWRLGEQYF
d_call: -; clone_size: -; v_call: TRBV24-1; j_call: TRBJ2-1; cdr3_nt: TGTGCCACCAGTGACTTAACCGGGACTGCGGGCTACAATGAGCAGTTCTTC; cdr3_aa: CATSDLTGTAGYNEQFF
d_call: -; clone_size: -; v_call: TRBV9; j_call: TRBJ2-5; cdr3_nt: TGTGCCAGCAGCGTGGGTCCAGGACAAGAGACCCAGTACTTC; cdr3_aa: CASSVGPGQETQYF
d_call: -; clone_size: -; v_call: TRBV27; j_call: TRBJ1-1; cdr3_nt: TGTGCCAGCAGCGCCGGACGGGATGGACGTGAAGCTTTCTTT; cdr3_aa: CASSAGRDGREAFF
d_call: -; clone_size: -; v_call: TRBV4-1; j_call: TRBJ2-5; cdr3_nt: TGCGCCAGCAGCCAAGACAGGGACCAAGAGACCCAGTACTTC; cdr3_aa: CASSQDRDQETQYF
d_call: -; clone_size: -; v_call: TRBV6-4; j_call: TRBJ1-3; cdr3_nt: TGTGCCAGCAGTGACTCGAGTCGGGGGGCTGGAGGAAACACCATATATTTT; cdr3_aa: CASSDSSRGAGGNTIYF
d_call: TRBD1; clone_size: -; v_call: TRBV2; j_call: TRBJ1-2; cdr3_nt: TGTGCCAGCAGCGGACAGGGCTCGGATGGCTACACCTTC; cdr3_aa: CASSGQGSDGYTF
d_call: -; clone_size: once; v_call: TRBV19; j_call: TRBJ1-5; cdr3_nt: TGTGCCAGTAGAATGGGCCGAAACCAGCCCCAGCATTTT; cdr3_aa: CASRMGRNQPQHF
d_call: -; clone_size: -; v_call: TRBV7-8; j_call: TRBJ2-1; cdr3_nt: TGTGCCAGCAGACCTCCTTGGGGACCATCCAACAATGAGCAGTTCTTC; cdr3_aa: CASRPPWGPSNNEQFF
d_call: -; clone_size: once; v_call: TRBV15; j_call: TRBJ2-5; cdr3_nt: TGTGCCACCAGCACCCACCAAGAGACCCAGTACTTC; cdr3_aa: CATSTHQETQYF
d_call: -; clone_size: -; v_call: TRBV7-2; j_call: TRBJ2-5; cdr3_nt: TGTGCCAGCAGCTCCCTTCCGGGGGAAGAGACCCAGTACTTC; cdr3_aa: CASSSLPGEETQYF
d_call: -; clone_size: -; v_call: TRBV27; j_call: TRBJ2-1; cdr3_nt: TGTGCCAGCAGTTTATGGCCAAGCAATGAGCAGTTCTTC; cdr3_aa: CASSLWPSNEQFF
d_call: TRBD1; clone_size: -; v_call: TRBV27; j_call: TRBJ1-2; cdr3_nt: TGTGCCAGCAGTTTAATAGGGGGACAGGGGGGCTATGGCTACACCTTC; cdr3_aa: CASSLIGGQGGYGYTF
d_call: -; clone_size: -; v_call: TRBV11-2; j_call: TRBJ2-7; cdr3_nt: TGTGCCAGCAGCTTAGGGGGCGTCTACGAGCAGTACTTC; cdr3_aa: CASSLGGVYEQYF
d_call: -; clone_size: few; v_call: TRBV5-1; j_call: TRBJ2-1; cdr3_nt: TGCGCCAGCAGCTTCCCGCGGACCTCCTACAATGAGCAGTTCTTC; cdr3_aa: CASSFPRTSYNEQFF
d_call: -; clone_size: -; v_call: TRBV6-4; j_call: TRBJ2-3; cdr3_nt: TGTGCCAGCAGTCGCAACGCCGGAGATACGCAGTATTTT; cdr3_aa: CASSRNAGDTQYF
d_call: -; clone_size: -; v_call: TRBV7-9; j_call: TRBJ1-2; cdr3_nt: TGTGCCAGCACTCCCCGTCCGACAGAAAACTATGGCTACACCTTC; cdr3_aa: CASTPRPTENYGYTF
d_call: -; clone_size: -; v_call: TRBV28; j_call: TRBJ1-2; cdr3_nt: TGTGCCAGCAGTTTACCCCCTTTGGCAAACGACTATGGCTACACCTTC; cdr3_aa: CASSLPPLANDYGYTF
d_call: -; clone_size: -; v_call: TRBV5-1; j_call: TRBJ1-1; cdr3_nt: TGCGCCAGCTCGGATCGGAGGGGGAACACTGAAGCTTTCTTT; cdr3_aa: CASSDRRGNTEAFF
d_call: -; clone_size: few; v_call: TRBV30; j_call: TRBJ1-3; cdr3_nt: TGTGCCTGGAGTGTAGGCGGTGGAAACACCATATATTTT; cdr3_aa: CAWSVGGGNTIYF
d_call: TRBD1; clone_size: -; v_call: TRBV19; j_call: TRBJ1-5; cdr3_nt: TGTGCCAGTAGTATCCCAGGGGGCGGAGGACAGCCCCAGCATTTT; cdr3_aa: CASSIPGGGGQPQHF